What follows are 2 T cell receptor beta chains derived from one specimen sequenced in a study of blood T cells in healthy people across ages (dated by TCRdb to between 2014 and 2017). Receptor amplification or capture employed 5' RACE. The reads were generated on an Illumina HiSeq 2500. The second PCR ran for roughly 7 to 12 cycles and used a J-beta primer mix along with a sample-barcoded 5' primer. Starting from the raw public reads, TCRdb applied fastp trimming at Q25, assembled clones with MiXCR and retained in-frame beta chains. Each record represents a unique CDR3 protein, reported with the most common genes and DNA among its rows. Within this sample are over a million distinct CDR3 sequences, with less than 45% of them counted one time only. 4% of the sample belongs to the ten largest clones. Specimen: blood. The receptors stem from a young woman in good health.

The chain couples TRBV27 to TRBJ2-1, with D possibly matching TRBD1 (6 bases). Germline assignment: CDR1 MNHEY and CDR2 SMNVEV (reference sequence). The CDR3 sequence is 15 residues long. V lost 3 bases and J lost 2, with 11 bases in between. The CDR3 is CASSFSTGTYNEQFF. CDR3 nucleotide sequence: TGTGCCAGCAGTTTCAGTACAGGGACCTACAATGAGCAGTTCTTC.

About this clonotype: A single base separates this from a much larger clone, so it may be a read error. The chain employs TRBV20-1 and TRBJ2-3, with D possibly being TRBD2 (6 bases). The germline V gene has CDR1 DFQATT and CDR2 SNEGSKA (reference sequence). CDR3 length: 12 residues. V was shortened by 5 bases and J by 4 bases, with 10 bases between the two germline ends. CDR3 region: CSAPGSADTQYF. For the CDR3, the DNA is TGCAGTGCTCCCGGGAGCGCAGATACGCAGTATTTT.